This T cell receptor (beta chain) was recorded in a study of cytomegalovirus exposure and HLA in healthy donors. For the study at large: The platform used for the 120 validation repertoires matched that of the 600 to 800 first-cohort repertoires, a later analysis reported. Study-wide results and caveats: According to reports, the classifier identified cytomegalovirus status with high specificity and sensitivity. A few CMV-associated chains proved CMV antigen-specific in vitro. In the 90 to 150 validation repertoires, just under 95% of cluster scores exceeded 0, per a later analysis.

TCRdb's table, derived via immunoSEQ multiplex PCR, lists solely in-frame clones and lacks some. This sample has tens of thousands of clones; about 92% occur once, and the top ten carry more than 1%. Germline CDR1 MNHEY, CDR2 SVGAGI. The V and J ends lost 9 bases and 4 bases, in that order; junction bases with no gene match: 13. The CDR3 length is 15 residues. On this clone: Its antigen is still unknown.

The chain links TRBV6-5 to TRBJ2-7, with 9 bases lining up with TRBD1. The sequenced sample was PBMCs. The receptor was derived from a man between 18 and 29 years old in good health and CMV-seronegative. The DNA of the CDR3 is TGTGCCAGTAGTAGAAACCGGGACAGGGAATACGAGCAGTACTTC. Translating it yields CASSRNRDREYEQYF.